This is a list of T cell receptor beta chains from one sample in a study of cytomegalovirus exposure and HLA in healthy donors. Measured with immunoSEQ multiplex PCR; TCRdb has only the in-frame clones, and not every one. The table records some 150,000 clones, 80% to 85% of them present only once. Sequenced: PBMCs. These receptors were taken from a woman between 18 and 29 years old in good health and CMV-seronegative. Both conserved end residues are part of each CDR3. Each record gives: D gene, V gene, J gene, clone size, CDR3 DNA, CDR3 protein. A D gene is named only where the DNA matches it firmly. Only part of the rows carry a size: once, few, many, or a class if the clone is expanded.

TRBD1	TRBV4-2	TRBJ1-1	NA	TGTGCCAGCAGCCTCAGGACAGGGGGGGAGACTGAAGCTTTCTTT	CASSLRTGGETEAFF
NA	TRBV6-5	TRBJ1-5	NA	TGTGCCAGCAGCCTAGGGGGGGCCCAGCCCCAGCATTTT	CASSLGGAQPQHF
TRBD1	TRBV4-1	TRBJ1-5	NA	TGCGCCAGCAGCCCAACCCCGGGACAGGTCAATCAGCCCCAGCATTTT	CASSPTPGQVNQPQHF
TRBD2	TRBV5-1	TRBJ2-3	NA	TGCGCCAGCAGCCGCTGGACTAGCGGGGGAGATACGCAGTATTTT	CASSRWTSGGDTQYF
TRBD2	TRBV13	TRBJ2-1	NA	TGTGCCAGCAGCTTAGGCGGGGGGGTTATCAATGAGCAGTTCTTC	CASSLGGGVINEQFF
TRBD1	TRBV4-1	TRBJ1-1	NA	TGCGCCAGCAGCCAGGGACAGGGGGTATTGAACACTGAAGCTTTCTTT	CASSQGQGVLNTEAFF
TRBD1	TRBV19	TRBJ2-7	NA	TGTGCCAGTAGTCGGGACAGGTGGACCTACGAGCAGTACTTC	CASSRDRWTYEQYF
NA	TRBV5-8	TRBJ2-3	NA	TGTGCCAGCACCTACAGGGGCACAGATACGCAGTATTTT	CASTYRGTDTQYF
NA	TRBV7-9	TRBJ2-7	NA	TGTGCCAGCAGCTTAGTAGGGGGGGCCTACGAGCAGTACTTC	CASSLVGGAYEQYF
TRBD1	TRBV2	TRBJ1-2	NA	TGTGCCAGCAGCAGGGACAGAGACTATGGCTACACCTTC	CASSRDRDYGYTF
TRBD1	TRBV7-2	TRBJ1-2	few	TGTGCCAGCAGCCTCCAACTGACAGGGTTTGGCTACACCTTC	CASSLQLTGFGYTF
NA	TRBV19	TRBJ1-1	NA	TGTGCCAGTAGTCTACTCAGGGTAAGGGACACTGAAGCTTTCTTT	CASSLLRVRDTEAFF
TRBD1	TRBV6-1	TRBJ2-7	once	TGTGCCAGCGGGGGACAGTCTTCCTACGAGCAGTACTTC	CASGGQSSYEQYF
NA	TRBV18	TRBJ2-3	NA	TGTGCCAGCTCACCACCGGCGGCCCAGTACACAGATACGCAGTATTTT	CASSPPAAQYTDTQYF
NA	TRBV5-1	TRBJ2-1	NA	TGCGCCAGCAGCCTTAGAACCGAGCAGTTCTTC	CASSLRTEQFF
NA	TRBV6-1	TRBJ1-5	NA	TGTGCCAGCAGTGTTATGTCGGGAGGTCAGCCCCAGCATTTT	CASSVMSGGQPQHF
NA	TRBV6-1	TRBJ1-5	NA	TGTGCCAGCAGTGAAGGCAGCGGGGGGCGCCAGCCCCAGCATTTT	CASSEGSGGRQPQHF
NA	TRBV7-9	TRBJ1-2	NA	TGTGCCAGCAGCTTAGATCCCAGGAACTATGGCTACACCTTC	CASSLDPRNYGYTF
NA	TRBV19	TRBJ1-6	NA	TGTGCCAGTAGTATCGATAGGGCGGGGGCCTATAATTCACCCCTCCACTTT	CASSIDRAGAYNSPLHF
TRBD2	TRBV5-1	TRBJ2-1	NA	TGCGCCAGCAGCTTGGTAAGGTCATTGACTAGCCCGTATGAGCAGTTCTTC	CASSLVRSLTSPYEQFF
NA	TRBV14	TRBJ2-3	NA	TGTGCCAGCAGCCCCGTGCTCAGCGGCCCCACAGATACGCAGTATTTT	CASSPVLSGPTDTQYF
TRBD2	TRBV7-9	TRBJ2-1	once	TGTGCCAGCAGCTTAGAGGATTTAGCGGGGGGACACAATGAGCAGTTCTTC	CASSLEDLAGGHNEQFF
TRBD1	TRBV4-1	TRBJ2-7	NA	TGCGCCAGCAGCCAAGTGTATGGGACAGGGGGCGACGAGCAGTACTTC	CASSQVYGTGGDEQYF
NA	TRBV7-7	TRBJ2-2	NA	TGTGCTAGCAGCCCCGGACAGAGTAGCACCGGGGAGCTGTTTTTT	CASSPGQSSTGELFF
TRBD2	TRBV30	TRBJ2-1	NA	TGTGCCTGCCAGCGGGGGAGCTCCTACAATGAGCAGTTCTTC	CACQRGSSYNEQFF
TRBD2	TRBV2	TRBJ2-3	NA	TGTGCCAGCAGTGAAGGGACTAGCGCTCGCACAGATACGCAGTATTTT	CASSEGTSARTDTQYF
TRBD2	TRBV7-9	TRBJ2-2	once	TGTTCCAGCAGCTTTAGCGGGGGCCGGAACACCGGGGAGCTGTTTTTT	CSSSFSGGRNTGELFF
TRBD1	TRBV2	TRBJ1-4	NA	TGTGCCAGCATCCCAGGGGGGATTAGTGAAAAACTGTTTTTT	CASIPGGISEKLFF
NA	TRBV28	TRBJ2-7	NA	TGTGCCAGCGGTTCTTGGAGACGGCAGTCCTACGAGCAGTACTTC	CASGSWRRQSYEQYF
TRBD2	TRBV6-4	TRBJ2-3	NA	TGTGCCAGCAGTTCGGCGGGGGGCACAGATACGCAGTATTTT	CASSSAGGTDTQYF
TRBD1	TRBV4-1	TRBJ1-1	NA	TGCGCCAGCAGCCAAGTTGGGACAGGGTACACTGAAGCTTTCTTT	CASSQVGTGYTEAFF
NA	TRBV6-5	TRBJ1-1	NA	TGTGCCAGCATCCGAAGTTTTCGCCAGGCTGAAGCTTTCTTT	CASIRSFRQAEAFF
NA	TRBV4-1	TRBJ1-1	NA	TGCGCCAGCAGCCCGGAGGGACTACGCGGTATGAACACTGAAGCTTTCTTT	CASSPEGLRGMNTEAFF
NA	TRBV19	TRBJ2-5	few	TGTGCCAGTTTTTACGTCGGGACCCAGTACTTC	CASFYVGTQYF
NA	TRBV19	TRBJ1-2	NA	TGTGCCAGTAAAGACAGATCTAACTATGGCTACACCTTC	CASKDRSNYGYTF
TRBD1	TRBV2	TRBJ1-1	once	TGTGCCAGCAGGGACCGACAGGGGTCGAACACTGAAGCTTTCTTT	CASRDRQGSNTEAFF
TRBD1	TRBV19	TRBJ1-1	NA	TGTGCCAGTAGGCAAACGGACAGGGGGAACACTGAAGCTTTCTTT	CASRQTDRGNTEAFF
NA	TRBV9	TRBJ1-1	NA	TGTGCCAGCAGCGTAGAAGGAACAGGGTATTTTGGGAACACTGAAGCTTTCTTT	CASSVEGTGYFGNTEAFF